The clone carrying this T cell receptor (beta chain) was seen many times. Antigen unknown. The record originates from a study of T-cell reconstitution after alpha-beta-depleted transplantation in children. Study-level findings and limits: T-cell counts and diversity were attributed mostly to newly produced T cells one year after transplant.

CDR3 length: 15 residues. Trimming took 6 bases from V and 4 from J; bases not matched to a gene: 12. Looked up from germline, CDR1 is SGHNT and CDR2 is YENEEA. The TCRbeta library was prepared with unique molecular identifiers. TCRdb re-derived calls from the PCR reads in MiXCR, one entry per CDR3 protein. The sample consists of 200,000 or so distinct CDR3 sequences, approximately 6% of them appearing once. The J gene is TRBJ2-7, the V gene TRBV11-3, with 7 bases lining up with TRBD1. The receptor was isolated from a girl in the first two years of life with combined immunodeficiency, due to receive a stem cell transplant. Source: PBMCs, taken before TCRalphabeta/CD19-depleted stem cell transplant. The CDR3 DNA reads as TGTGCCAGCAGTTTTTCAGGGGGTAGGAATTACGAGCAGTACTTC. This translates into CASSFSGGRNYEQYF. Full variable domain (remainder filled in from reference TRBV11-3 and TRBJ2-7): EAGVVQSPRYKIIEKKQPVAFWCNPISGHNTLYWYLQNLGQGPELLIRYENEEAVDDSQLPKDRFSAERLKGVDSTLKIQPAELGDSAVYLCASSFSGGRNYEQYFGPGTRLTVT.